Below are 18 T cell receptor beta chains sequenced from a single sample in a study of blood T cell repertoires in COVID-19. Sequenced by immunoSEQ multiplex PCR; TCRdb stores in-frame clones only, minus some. The table shows hundreds of thousands of clones, with more than 75% occurring only once. The sequencing sample was made of peripheral blood. The receptor set was obtained from a man aged 70 or older with acute or convalescent COVID-19.

The chain employs TRBV29-1 and TRBJ1-1, with 11 bases identical to TRBD1. Germline CDR1 is SQVTM and CDR2 is ANQGSEA. With 6 bases clipped from V and 3 bases from J, the junction kept 3 bases outside the gene matches. The CDR3 length is 13 residues. In DNA form, the CDR3 reads TGCAGCGTGCAGGGACAGGGGGACACTGAAGCTTTCTTT. Its translation is CSVQGQGDTEAFF.

The V call is TRBV18, the J call TRBJ1-4, with TRBD1 as a possible D gene (5 bases). The CDR3 sequence is 15 residues long. The V gene lost 1 base and the J gene lost 5 bases, with 11 bases spanning the gap. Germline V gene lookup returns CDR1 KGHSH and CDR2 LQKENI. CDR3 coding DNA: TGTGCCAGCTCACCACAAGGGGCCCGGAATGAAAAACTGTTTTTT. This sequence encodes CASSPQGARNEKLFF.

The chain recombines TRBV7-2 with TRBJ2-1; the match to TRBD2 covers 12 bases. The germline V gene encodes CDR1 SGHTA and CDR2 FQGNSA. The CDR3 has 16 residues. V lost 5 bases to trimming and J lost 7 bases; unmatched junction nucleotides: 9. For the CDR3, the DNA is TGTGCCAGCAGCCCGAGACTAGCGGGAGCGCGGAATGAGCAGTTCTTC. It encodes CASSPRLAGARNEQFF.

This chain uses TRBV24-1 with TRBJ1-2; perhaps TRBD1 as D (5 bases). V was shortened by 4 bases and J by 7 bases, with 12 bases between the two germline ends. The CDR3 is 13 residues long. Germline CDR1 reads KGHDR; CDR2 reads SFDVKD. Written as DNA, the CDR3 is TGTGCCACCAGTGACCTACAGGATCGTGGCTACACCTTC. It is translated as CATSDLQDRGYTF.

The V and J genes are TRBV27 and TRBJ2-3; 12 bases align to TRBD2. CDR1 and CDR2 (germline): MNHEY, SMNVEV (reference sequence). The CDR3 spans 16 residues. The V segment lost 2 bases and the J segment 2 bases; nucleotides outside the gene matches: 2. The CDR3 is CASSLGTSGFTDTQYF. CDR3 DNA: TGTGCCAGCAGTTTAGGGACTAGCGGGTTCACAGATACGCAGTATTTT.

The sample holds one count of this clone. The V call is TRBV3-1 (or the pseudogene TRBV3-2), the J call TRBJ1-1; 9 bases align to TRBD1. Germline V gene lookup returns CDR1 LGHDT and CDR2 YNNKEL (reference sequence). This CDR3 contains 15 residues. Germline trimming cut 4 bases from V and 11 bases from J; bases unmatched to any gene: 14. The CDR3 region has the DNA TGTGCCAGCAGCCTGGGTTTAGGGGACAGGGTCAGGGCTTTCTTT. This encodes CASSLGLGDRVRAFF.

V is TRBV2 and J is TRBJ1-5; D remains ambiguous. The CDR3 spans 15 residues. Germline CDR1 SNHLY, CDR2 FYNNEI. Trimming pared 3 bases from V and 3 bases from J, leaving 12 bases between. CDR3 nucleotides: TGTGCCAGCAGTGATACCCGGCAGGTCAATCAGCCCCAGCATTTT. Protein: CASSDTRQVNQPQHF.

This rearrangement joins TRBV11-2 to TRBJ2-3; D is unresolved. The CDR3 covers 14 residues. Deletions cut 2 bases from V and 2 bases from J, with 8 bases between. CDR1 SGHAT and CDR2 FQNNGV come from the germline V gene. In nucleotides, the CDR3 is TGTGCCAGCAGCTTAAACAGCTTCACAGATACGCAGTATTTT. Translating gives CASSLNSFTDTQYF.

The count of this clone is one. The genes are TRBV5-1 and TRBJ2-2, with TRBD2 matching over 7 bases. V dropped 2 bases and J dropped 3; count of bases not matched to a gene: 1. Germline V CDR1 and CDR2: SGHRS, YFSETQ. This CDR3 is built from 14 residues. This chain's CDR3 is CASSFREDTGELFF. The CDR3 DNA reads as TGCGCCAGCAGCTTCCGGGAGGACACCGGGGAGCTGTTTTTT.

V gene TRBV30 combines with J gene TRBJ2-1, with D possibly TRBD1 on 6 matching bases. CDR1 is GTSNPN and CDR2 is SVGIG in the germline V gene (reference sequence). The CDR3 runs 13 residues. V lost 5 bases to trimming and J lost 8 bases, with 16 bases between them. CDR3 loop: CAWATQGIDEQFF. The CDR3 region has the DNA TGTGCCTGGGCCACACAGGGTATCGATGAGCAGTTCTTC.

V and J are TRBV28 and TRBJ2-7; 7 positions match TRBD1. V shed 5 bases, J shed 5 bases, and the junction held 12 bases outside the gene matches. This CDR3 region has 15 residues. The germline CDR1 and CDR2 sequences are MDHEN and SYDVKM. Written as DNA, the CDR3 is TGTGCCAGCAGTCCAGGGGGAATTAAGAGGGACGAGCAGTACTTC. Encoded protein: CASSPGGIKRDEQYF.

The rearrangement links TRBV7-2 to TRBJ2-1; 7 positions match TRBD1. V dropped 5 bases and J dropped 1; count of bases not matched to a gene: 2. The CDR3 has 14 residues. The germline V gene has CDR1 SGHTA and CDR2 FQGNSA. CDR3 bases: TGTGCCAGCAGCGGGGACAGATCCTACAATGAGCAGTTCTTC. It yields the protein CASSGDRSYNEQFF.

This sequence joins TRBV10-3 and TRBJ1-5, with a possible D match to TRBD1 (5 bases). Germline V gives CDR1 ENHRY, CDR2 SYGVKD. CDR3 size: 16 residues. Trimming cost V 0 bases and J 1 base, with 10 bases left between them. As DNA, the CDR3 is TGTGCCATCAGTGAGTCCAGGGAAGAAAGCAATCAGCCCCAGCATTTT. Translation: CAISESREESNQPQHF.

The rearrangement uses TRBV27 and TRBJ1-4, with D maybe TRBD1 (5 bases). Per the germline V gene, CDR1 is MNHEY and CDR2 is SMNVEV (reference sequence). V lost 4 bases, J lost 7 bases, and 22 bases lay in between. The CDR3 has 17 residues. The CDR3 spells CASSSTRRARGIEKLFF. For the CDR3, the DNA is TGTGCCAGCAGTTCCACCCGGAGGGCCCGGGGGATTGAAAAACTGTTTTTT. Complete variable domain (other parts from reference TRBV27 and TRBJ1-4): EAQVTQNPRYLITVTGKKLTVTCSQNMNHEYMSWYRQDPGLGLRQIYYSMNVEVTDKGDVPEGYKVSRKEKRNFPLILESPSPNQTSLYFCASSSTRRARGIEKLFFGSGTQLSVL.

CDR3 amino acids: CASSAGTRAPYEQYF. Written as DNA, the CDR3 is TGTGCCAGCAGCGCCGGGACTAGGGCCCCCTACGAGCAGTACTTC. V usage is TRBV5-6 and J usage is TRBJ2-7; 8 bases line up with TRBD2. The CDR3 is 15 amino acids. The V and J ends lost 4 bases and 2 bases, in that order; junction bases with no gene match: 8. Germline V gene lookup returns CDR1 SGHDT and CDR2 YYEEEE.

The V call is TRBV3-1 (or the pseudogene TRBV3-2), the J call TRBJ1-2, with 8 nucleotides matching TRBD1. Germline CDR1 and CDR2: LGHDT and YNNKEL (reference sequence). This CDR3 has 15 amino acids. Trimming took 1 base from V and 6 from J; bases not matched to a gene: 7. CDR3 loop: CASSQATTQGDGYTF. The CDR3 coding sequence is TGTGCCAGCAGCCAAGCAACGACACAGGGGGATGGCTACACCTTC.

The rearrangement uses TRBV4-3 and TRBJ2-3, with D tentatively TRBD2 (5 bases). Trimming cost V 0 bases and J 3 bases, with 13 bases left between them. CDR1 is LGHNA and CDR2 is YSLEER in the germline V gene. This CDR3 comprises 16 residues. The DNA of the CDR3 is TGCGCCAGCAGCCAAGAGGGTCTAGCAAAAACAGATACGCAGTATTTT. Encoded protein: CASSQEGLAKTDTQYF.

The chain recombines TRBV25-1 with TRBJ2-7; 7 bases align to TRBD2. The germline V gene encodes CDR1 MGHDK and CDR2 SYGVNS. This CDR3 contains 15 residues. V gave up 4 bases and J gave up 0 bases; unmatched junction bases: 6. This CDR3 reads CASSGSGQFSYEQYF. The DNA of the CDR3 is TGTGCCAGCAGTGGTAGCGGGCAGTTCTCCTACGAGCAGTACTTC.